This T cell receptor (beta chain) originates from a study of radiotherapy plus CTLA-4 blockade in lung cancer (dated by TCRdb to the late 2010s). About the full investigation: Objective responses occurred in roughly 19% of enrolled patients, and around 29% achieved disease control.

Comments on this clone: The specificity of this receptor is unknown. No base qualities exist here, and no much larger clone lies one base off it.

Beyond this particular receptor, the publication reports: Early dynamic changes in blood T cell clones, together with increased serum interferon-beta after radiation, were reported as the strongest predictors of response. After treatment with radiotherapy and ipilimumab, TCR clones that originated in tumors expanded in peripheral blood.

The library was prepared using the immunoSEQ multiplex PCR assay. In its TCRdb copy, this immuneACCESS table keeps in-frame sequences only and misses some clones. Where compared with another copy, unresolved V genes explain less than half of these, and the others have no known cause. This sample lists some 62,000 clones; 70% to 80% were detected once. Together, the top ten hold less than 5.5% of the sample. V and J are trimmed by 2 bases and 5 bases, and the gene matches miss 1 base of the junction. CDR1 and CDR2 (LGHNA, YSLEER) derive from the germline V gene. From the cysteine through the phenylalanine, the CDR3 covers 14 amino acids. The entry retains the CDR3 DNA only, 42 bases that are in frame from base 1. The study tested focal radiation therapy combined with CTLA-4 blockade (ipilimumab) in patients with chemo-refractory metastatic non-small-cell lung cancer.

Sequences were derived from peripheral blood, sampled from a patient treated with radiotherapy plus ipilimumab. This receptor was obtained from a human donor with non-small cell lung cancer who had a complete response to radiotherapy plus ipilimumab. The rearranged segments are TRBV4-3 and TRBJ2-2, with TRBD1 identical over 8 junction bases. The sequence in DNA is TGCGCCAGCAGCCAAAGACAGGGGACCGGGGAGCTGTTTTTT. Translated, this gives CASSQRQGTGELFF.